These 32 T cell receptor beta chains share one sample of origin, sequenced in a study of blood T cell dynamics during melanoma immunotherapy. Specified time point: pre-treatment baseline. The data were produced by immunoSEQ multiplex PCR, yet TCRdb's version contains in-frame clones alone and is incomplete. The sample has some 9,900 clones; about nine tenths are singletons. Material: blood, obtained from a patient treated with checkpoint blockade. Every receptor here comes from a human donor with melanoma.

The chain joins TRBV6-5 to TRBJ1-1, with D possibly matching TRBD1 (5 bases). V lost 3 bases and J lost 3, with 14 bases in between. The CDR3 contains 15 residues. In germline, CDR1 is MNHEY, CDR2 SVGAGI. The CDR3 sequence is CASSYSNRGYTEAFF. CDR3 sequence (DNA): TGTGCCAGCAGTTATTCCAATCGGGGGTACACTGAAGCTTTCTTT.

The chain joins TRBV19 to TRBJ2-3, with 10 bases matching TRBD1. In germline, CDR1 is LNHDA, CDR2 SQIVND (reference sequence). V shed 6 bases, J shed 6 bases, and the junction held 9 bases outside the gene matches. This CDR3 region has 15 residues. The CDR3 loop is CASSMGQGRGDTQYF. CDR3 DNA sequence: TGTGCCAGTAGCATGGGACAGGGGCGCGGGGATACGCAGTATTTT.

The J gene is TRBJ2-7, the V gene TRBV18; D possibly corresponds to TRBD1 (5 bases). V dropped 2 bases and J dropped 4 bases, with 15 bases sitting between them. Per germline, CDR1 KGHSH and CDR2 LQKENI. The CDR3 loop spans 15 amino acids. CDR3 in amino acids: CASSPDSLEKYEQYF. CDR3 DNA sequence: TGTGCCAGCTCACCAGACAGCTTGGAGAAATACGAGCAGTACTTC. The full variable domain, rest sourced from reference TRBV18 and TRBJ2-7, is NAGVMQNPRHLVRRRGQEARLRCSPMKGHSHVYWYRQLPEEGLKFMVYLQKENIIDESGMPKERFSAEFPKEGPSILRIQQVVRGDSAAYFCASSPDSLEKYEQYFGPGTRLTVT.

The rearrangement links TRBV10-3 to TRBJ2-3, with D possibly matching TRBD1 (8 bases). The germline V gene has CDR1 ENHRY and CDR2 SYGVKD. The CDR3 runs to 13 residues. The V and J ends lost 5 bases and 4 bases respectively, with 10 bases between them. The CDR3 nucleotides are TGTGCCATCAGTACAGGGGGGGCAGATACGCAGTATTTT. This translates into CAISTGGADTQYF.

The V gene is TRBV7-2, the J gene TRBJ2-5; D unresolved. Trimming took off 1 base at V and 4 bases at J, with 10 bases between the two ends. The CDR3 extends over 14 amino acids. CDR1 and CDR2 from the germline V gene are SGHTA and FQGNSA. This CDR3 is CASSLGRRGETQYF. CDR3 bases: TGTGCCAGCAGCTTAGGGCGGCGCGGAGAGACCCAGTACTTC.

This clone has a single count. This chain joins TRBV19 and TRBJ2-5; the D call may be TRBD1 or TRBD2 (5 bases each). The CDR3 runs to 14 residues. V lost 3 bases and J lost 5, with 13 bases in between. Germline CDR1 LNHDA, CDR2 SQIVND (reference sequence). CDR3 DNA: TGTGCCAGTAGTATGGATGGGGACGGGGAGACCCAGTACTTC. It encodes CASSMDGDGETQYF.

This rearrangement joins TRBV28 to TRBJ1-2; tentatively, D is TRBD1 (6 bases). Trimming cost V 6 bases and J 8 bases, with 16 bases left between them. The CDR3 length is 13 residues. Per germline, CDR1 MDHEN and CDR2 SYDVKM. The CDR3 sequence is CASSLRGLEGYTF. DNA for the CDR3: TGTGCCAGCAGCCTCCGGGGGCTCGAAGGCTACACCTTC.

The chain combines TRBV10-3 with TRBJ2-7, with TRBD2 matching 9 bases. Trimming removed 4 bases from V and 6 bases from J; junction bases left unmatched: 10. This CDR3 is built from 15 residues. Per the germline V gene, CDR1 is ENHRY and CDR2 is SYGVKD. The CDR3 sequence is CAISGASGIPSEQYF. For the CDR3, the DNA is TGTGCCATCAGTGGGGCTAGCGGGATCCCTTCCGAGCAGTACTTC.

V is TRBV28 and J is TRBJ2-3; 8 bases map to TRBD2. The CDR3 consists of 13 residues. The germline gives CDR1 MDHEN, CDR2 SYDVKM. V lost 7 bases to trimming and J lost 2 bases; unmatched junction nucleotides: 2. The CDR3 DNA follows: TGTGCCAGCATGACTAGCGTCACAGATACGCAGTATTTT. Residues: CASMTSVTDTQYF. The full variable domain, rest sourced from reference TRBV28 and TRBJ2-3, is DVKVTQSSRYLVKRTGEKVFLECVQDMDHENMFWYRQDPGLGLRLIYFSYDVKMKEKGDIPEGYSVSREKKERFSLILESASTNQTSMYLCASMTSVTDTQYFGPGTRLTVL.

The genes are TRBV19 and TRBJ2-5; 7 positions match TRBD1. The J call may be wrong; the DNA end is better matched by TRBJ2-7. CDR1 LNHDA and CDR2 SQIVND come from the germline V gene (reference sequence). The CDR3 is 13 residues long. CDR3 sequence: CASSSQGAYEQYF. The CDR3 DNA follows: TGTGCCAGTAGTAGTCAGGGGGCCTACGAGCAGTACTTC.

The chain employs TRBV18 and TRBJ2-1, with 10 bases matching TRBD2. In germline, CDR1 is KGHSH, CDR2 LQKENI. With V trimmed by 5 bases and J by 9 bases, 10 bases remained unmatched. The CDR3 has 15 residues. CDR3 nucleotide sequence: TGTGCCAGCTCATCATCTAGCGGGAGTGGAAGTGAGCAGTTCTTC. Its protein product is CASSSSSGSGSEQFF.

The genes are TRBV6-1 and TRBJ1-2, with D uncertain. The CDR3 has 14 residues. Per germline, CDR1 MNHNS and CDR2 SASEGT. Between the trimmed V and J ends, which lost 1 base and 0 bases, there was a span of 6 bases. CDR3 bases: TGTGCCAGCAGTGAAGTTTTAGCTAACTATGGCTACACCTTC. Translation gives CASSEVLANYGYTF.

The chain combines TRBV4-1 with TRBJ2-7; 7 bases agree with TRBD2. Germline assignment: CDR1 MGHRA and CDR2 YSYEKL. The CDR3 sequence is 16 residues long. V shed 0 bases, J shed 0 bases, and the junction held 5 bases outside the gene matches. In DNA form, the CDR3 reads TGCGCCAGCAGCCAAGATACTAGCGCATACTCCTACGAGCAGTACTTC. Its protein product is CASSQDTSAYSYEQYF.

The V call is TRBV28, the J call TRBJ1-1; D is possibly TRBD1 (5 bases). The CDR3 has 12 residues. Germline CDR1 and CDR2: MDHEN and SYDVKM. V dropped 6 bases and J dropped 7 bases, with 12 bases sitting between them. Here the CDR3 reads CASSSRGVEAFF. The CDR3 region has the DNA TGTGCCAGCAGCTCTCGAGGGGTTGAAGCTTTCTTT.

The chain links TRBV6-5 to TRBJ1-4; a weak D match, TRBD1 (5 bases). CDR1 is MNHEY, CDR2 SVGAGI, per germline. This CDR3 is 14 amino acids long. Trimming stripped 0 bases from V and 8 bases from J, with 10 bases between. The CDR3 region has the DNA TGTGCCAGCAGTTACTCGAGATGGGGCGAAAAACTGTTTTTT. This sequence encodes CASSYSRWGEKLFF.

The CDR3 DNA reads as TGTGCCAGCAGCCTAGGGGGTGGGGGGCTGCCTGGCTACACCTTC. This translates into CASSLGGGGLPGYTF. This chain uses TRBV7-8 with TRBJ1-2, with D possibly matching TRBD1 (6 bases). The CDR3 totals 15 residues. The germline V and J ends were trimmed by 5 bases and 7 bases, with 20 bases remaining between them. The germline gives CDR1 SGHVS, CDR2 FQNEAQ.

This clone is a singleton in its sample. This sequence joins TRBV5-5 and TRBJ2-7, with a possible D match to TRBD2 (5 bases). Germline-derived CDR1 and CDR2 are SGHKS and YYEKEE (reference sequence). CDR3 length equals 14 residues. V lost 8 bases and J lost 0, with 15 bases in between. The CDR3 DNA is TGTGCCAGTATGGATAGCGTCAACTCCTACGAGCAGTACTTC. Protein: CASMDSVNSYEQYF.

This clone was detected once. The CDR3 bases are TGTGCCAGCAGTTCACAGGGGGGTCTTAAAGCTTTCTTT. Protein sequence: CASSSQGGLKAFF. The chain has TRBV28 and TRBJ1-1; 8 bases fit TRBD1. Germline V gene data show CDR1 as MDHEN and CDR2 as SYDVKM. The J segment lost 9 bases and the V segment lost 4 bases, leaving 7 bases of the junction unmatched. The CDR3 extends over 13 amino acids.

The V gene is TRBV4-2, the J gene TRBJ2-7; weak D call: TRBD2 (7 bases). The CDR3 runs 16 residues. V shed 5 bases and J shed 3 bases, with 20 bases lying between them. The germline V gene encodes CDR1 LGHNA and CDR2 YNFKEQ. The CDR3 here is CASSLGGQGPLYEQYF. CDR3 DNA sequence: TGTGCCAGCAGCTTGGGAGGGCAGGGGCCTCTCTACGAGCAGTACTTC.

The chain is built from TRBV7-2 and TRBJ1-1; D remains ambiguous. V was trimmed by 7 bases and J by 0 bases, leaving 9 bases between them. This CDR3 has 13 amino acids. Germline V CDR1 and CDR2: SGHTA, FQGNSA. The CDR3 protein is CASKASMNTEAFF. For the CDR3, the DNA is TGTGCCAGCAAGGCCAGCATGAACACTGAAGCTTTCTTT.

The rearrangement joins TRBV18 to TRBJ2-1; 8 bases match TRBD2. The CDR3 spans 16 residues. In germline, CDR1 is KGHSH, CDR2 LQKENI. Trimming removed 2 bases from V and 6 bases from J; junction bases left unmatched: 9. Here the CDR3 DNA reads TGTGCCAGCTCACCATTGGCCAGCGGGAGATCCAATGAGCAGTTCTTC. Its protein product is CASSPLASGRSNEQFF.

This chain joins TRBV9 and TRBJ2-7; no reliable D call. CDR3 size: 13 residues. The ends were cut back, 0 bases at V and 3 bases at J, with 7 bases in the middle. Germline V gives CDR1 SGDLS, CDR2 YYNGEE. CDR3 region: CASSVEGLYEQYF. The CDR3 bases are TGTGCCAGCAGCGTAGAGGGTCTCTACGAGCAGTACTTC.

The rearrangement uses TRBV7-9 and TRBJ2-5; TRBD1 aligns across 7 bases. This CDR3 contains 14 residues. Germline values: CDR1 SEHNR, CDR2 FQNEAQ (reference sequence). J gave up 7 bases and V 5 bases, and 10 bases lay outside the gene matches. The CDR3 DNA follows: TGTGCCAGCAGCAATTACAGGGGTCGGGTGACCCAGTACTTC. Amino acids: CASSNYRGRVTQYF. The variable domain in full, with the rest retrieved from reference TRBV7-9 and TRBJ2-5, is DTGVSQNPRHKITKRGQNVTFRCDPISEHNRLYWYRQTLGQGPEFLTYFQNEAQLEKSRLLSDRFSAERPKGSFSTLEIQRTEQGDSAMYLCASSNYRGRVTQYFGPGTRLLVL.

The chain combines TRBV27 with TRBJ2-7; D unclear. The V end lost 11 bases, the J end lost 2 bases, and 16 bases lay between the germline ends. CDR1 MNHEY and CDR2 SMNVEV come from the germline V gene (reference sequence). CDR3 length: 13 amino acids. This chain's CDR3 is CAGPGLYAYEQYF. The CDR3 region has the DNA TGTGCCGGCCCGGGTCTCTACGCCTACGAGCAGTACTTC.

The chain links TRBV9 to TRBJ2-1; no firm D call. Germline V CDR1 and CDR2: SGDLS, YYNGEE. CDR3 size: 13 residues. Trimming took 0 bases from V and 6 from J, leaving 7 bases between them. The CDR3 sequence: CASSVEGFNEQFF. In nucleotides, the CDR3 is TGTGCCAGCAGCGTAGAAGGTTTCAATGAGCAGTTCTTC.

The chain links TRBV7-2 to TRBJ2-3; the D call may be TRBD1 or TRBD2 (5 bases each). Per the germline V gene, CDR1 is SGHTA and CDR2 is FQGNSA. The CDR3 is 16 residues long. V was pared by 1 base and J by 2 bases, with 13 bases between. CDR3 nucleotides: TGTGCCAGCAGCTTAGTCTGGAGCGGACACACAGATACGCAGTATTTT. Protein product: CASSLVWSGHTDTQYF.

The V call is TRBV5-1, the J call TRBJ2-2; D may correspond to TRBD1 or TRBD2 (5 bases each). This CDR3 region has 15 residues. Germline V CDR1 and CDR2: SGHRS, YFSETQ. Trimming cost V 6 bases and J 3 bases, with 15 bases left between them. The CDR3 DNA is TGCGCCAGCAACCCCGGGGCGGTGCACACCGGGGAGCTGTTTTTT. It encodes CASNPGAVHTGELFF.

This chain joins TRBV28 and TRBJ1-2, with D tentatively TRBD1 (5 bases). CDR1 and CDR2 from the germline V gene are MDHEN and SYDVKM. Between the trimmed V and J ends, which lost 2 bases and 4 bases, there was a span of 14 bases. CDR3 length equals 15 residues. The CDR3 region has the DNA TGTGCCAGCAGTTTACCGCAGGGTCGGGTCTATGGCTACACCTTC. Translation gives CASSLPQGRVYGYTF.

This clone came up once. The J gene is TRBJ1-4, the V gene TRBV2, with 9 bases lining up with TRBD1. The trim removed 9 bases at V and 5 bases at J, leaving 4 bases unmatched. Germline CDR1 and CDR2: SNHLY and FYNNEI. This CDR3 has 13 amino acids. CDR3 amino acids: CASAGQGNEKLFF. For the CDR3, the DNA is TGTGCCAGTGCGGGACAGGGAAATGAAAAACTGTTTTTT.

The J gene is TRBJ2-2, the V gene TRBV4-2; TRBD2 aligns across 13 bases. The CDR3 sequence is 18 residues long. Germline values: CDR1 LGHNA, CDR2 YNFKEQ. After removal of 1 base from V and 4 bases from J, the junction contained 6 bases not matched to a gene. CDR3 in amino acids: CASSQGAWTSGSTGELFF. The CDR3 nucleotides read TGTGCCAGCAGCCAAGGAGCATGGACTAGCGGGAGCACCGGGGAGCTGTTTTTT.

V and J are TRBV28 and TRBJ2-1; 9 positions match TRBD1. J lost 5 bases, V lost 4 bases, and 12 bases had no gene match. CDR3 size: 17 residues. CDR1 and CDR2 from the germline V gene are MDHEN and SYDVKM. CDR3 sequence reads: CASSWVAGTGRHNEQFF. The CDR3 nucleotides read TGTGCCAGCAGTTGGGTAGCCGGGACAGGGAGGCACAATGAGCAGTTCTTC.

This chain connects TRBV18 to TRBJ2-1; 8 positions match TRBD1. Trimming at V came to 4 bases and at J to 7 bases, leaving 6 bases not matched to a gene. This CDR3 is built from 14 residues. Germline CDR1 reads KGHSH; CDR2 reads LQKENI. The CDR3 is CASSRATGGNEQFF. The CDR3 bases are TGTGCCAGCTCACGAGCCACAGGGGGGAATGAGCAGTTCTTC.